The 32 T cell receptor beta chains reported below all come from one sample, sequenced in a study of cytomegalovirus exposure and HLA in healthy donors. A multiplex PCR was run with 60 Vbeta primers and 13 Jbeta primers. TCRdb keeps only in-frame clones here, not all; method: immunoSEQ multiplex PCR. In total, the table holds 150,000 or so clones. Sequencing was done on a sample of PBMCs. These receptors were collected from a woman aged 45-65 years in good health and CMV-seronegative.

CDR3 in DNA: TGTGCCAGCAGCGTAGTAGCGGGAGCTAACGGGGAGCTGTTTTTT. This translates into CASSVVAGANGELFF. The V gene is TRBV9, the J gene TRBJ2-2; 9 bases are a match to TRBD2. The V segment lost 0 bases and the J segment 7 bases; nucleotides outside the gene matches: 4. CDR3 length: 15 amino acids. Per the germline V gene, CDR1 is SGDLS and CDR2 is YYNGEE.

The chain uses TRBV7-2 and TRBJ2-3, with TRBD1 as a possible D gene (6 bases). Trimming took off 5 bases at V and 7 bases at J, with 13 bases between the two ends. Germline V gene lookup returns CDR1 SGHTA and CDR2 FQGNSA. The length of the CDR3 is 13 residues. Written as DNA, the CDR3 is TGTGCCAGCAGCCTCGCGGACAGCTATACGCAGTATTTT. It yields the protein CASSLADSYTQYF.

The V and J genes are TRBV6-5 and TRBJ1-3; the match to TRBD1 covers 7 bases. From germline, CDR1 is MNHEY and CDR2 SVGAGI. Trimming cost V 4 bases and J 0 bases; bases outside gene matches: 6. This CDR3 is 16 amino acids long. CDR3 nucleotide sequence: TGTGCCAGCAGTTGGGGACAGCCAGTCTCTGGAAACACCATATATTTT. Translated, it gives CASSWGQPVSGNTIYF.

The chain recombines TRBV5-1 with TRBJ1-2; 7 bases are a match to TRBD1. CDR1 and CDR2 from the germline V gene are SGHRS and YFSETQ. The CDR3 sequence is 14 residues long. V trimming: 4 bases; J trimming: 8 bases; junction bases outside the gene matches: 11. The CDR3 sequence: CASSPSRDSGGYTF. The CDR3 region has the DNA TGCGCCAGCAGCCCGTCCCGGGACAGTGGCGGCTACACCTTC. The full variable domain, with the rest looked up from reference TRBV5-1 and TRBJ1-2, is KAGVTQTPRYLIKTRGQQVTLSCSPISGHRSVSWYQQTPGQGLQFLFEYFSETQRNKGNFPGRFSGRQFSNSRSEMNVSTLELGDSALYLCASSPSRDSGGYTFGSGTRLTVV.

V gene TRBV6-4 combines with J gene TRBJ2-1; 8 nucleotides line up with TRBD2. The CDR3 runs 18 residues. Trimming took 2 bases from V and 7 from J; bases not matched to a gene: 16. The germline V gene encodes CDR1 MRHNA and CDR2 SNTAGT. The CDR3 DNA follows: TGTGCCAGCAGTGACCCGGGGGGGGTGCGGGAAATCCCTAATGAGCAGTTCTTC. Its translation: CASSDPGGVREIPNEQFF.

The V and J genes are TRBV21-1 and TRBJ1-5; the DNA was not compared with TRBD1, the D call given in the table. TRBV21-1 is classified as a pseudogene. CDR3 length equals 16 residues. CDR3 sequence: CASSPKEAQGGQPQHF. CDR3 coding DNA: TGTGCCAGCAGCCCCAAGGAAGCACAGGGTGGCCAGCCCCAGCATTTT.

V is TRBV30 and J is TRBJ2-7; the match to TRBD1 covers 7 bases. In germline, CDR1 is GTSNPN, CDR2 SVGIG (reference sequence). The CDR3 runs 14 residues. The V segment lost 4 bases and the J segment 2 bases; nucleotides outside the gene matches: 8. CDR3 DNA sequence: TGTGCCTGGACTAAAAGGGGGCTAACCTACGAGCAGTACTTC. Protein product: CAWTKRGLTYEQYF.

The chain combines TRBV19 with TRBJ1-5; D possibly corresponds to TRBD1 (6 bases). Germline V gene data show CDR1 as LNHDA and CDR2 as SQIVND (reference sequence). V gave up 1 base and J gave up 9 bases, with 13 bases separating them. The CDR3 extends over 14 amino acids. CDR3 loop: CASSIVTGPRPQHF. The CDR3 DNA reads TGTGCCAGTAGTATAGTTACAGGGCCCCGGCCCCAGCATTTT.

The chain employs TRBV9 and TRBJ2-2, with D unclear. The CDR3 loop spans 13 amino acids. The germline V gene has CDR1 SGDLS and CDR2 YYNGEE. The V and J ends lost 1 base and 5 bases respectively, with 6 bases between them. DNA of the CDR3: TGTGCCAGCAGCGTAAGCCCAACCGGGGAGCTGTTTTTT. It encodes CASSVSPTGELFF.

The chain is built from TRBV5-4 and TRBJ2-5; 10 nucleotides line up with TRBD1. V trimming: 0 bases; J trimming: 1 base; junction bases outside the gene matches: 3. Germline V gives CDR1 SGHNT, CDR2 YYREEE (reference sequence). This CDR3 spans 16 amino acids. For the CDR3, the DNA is TGTGCCAGCAGCTTGGGGGGACAGGGGCCCCAAGAGACCCAGTACTTC. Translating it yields CASSLGGQGPQETQYF.

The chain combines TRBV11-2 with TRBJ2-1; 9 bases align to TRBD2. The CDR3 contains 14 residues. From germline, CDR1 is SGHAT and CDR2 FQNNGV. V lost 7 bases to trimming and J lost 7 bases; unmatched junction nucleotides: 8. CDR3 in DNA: TGTGCCAGCACTTTTAGCGGGGGTGGGAATGAGCAGTTCTTC. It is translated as CASTFSGGGNEQFF.

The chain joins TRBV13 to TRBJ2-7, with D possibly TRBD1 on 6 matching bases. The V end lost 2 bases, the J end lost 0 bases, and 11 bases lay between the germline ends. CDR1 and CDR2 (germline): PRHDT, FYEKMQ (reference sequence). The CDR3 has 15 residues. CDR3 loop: CASSLTPGDSYEQYF. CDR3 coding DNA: TGTGCCAGCAGCTTAACCCCAGGGGACTCCTACGAGCAGTACTTC.

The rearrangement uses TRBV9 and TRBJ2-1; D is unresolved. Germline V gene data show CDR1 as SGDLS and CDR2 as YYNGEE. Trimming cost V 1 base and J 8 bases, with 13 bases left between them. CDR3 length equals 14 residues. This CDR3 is CASSVRFESHEQFF. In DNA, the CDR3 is TGTGCCAGCAGCGTACGGTTTGAGAGCCATGAGCAGTTCTTC.

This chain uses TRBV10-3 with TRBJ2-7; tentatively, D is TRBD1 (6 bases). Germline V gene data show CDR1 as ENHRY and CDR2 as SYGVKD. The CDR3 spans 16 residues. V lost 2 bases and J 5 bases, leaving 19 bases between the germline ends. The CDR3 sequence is CAISEPRGQLWDEQYF. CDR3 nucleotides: TGTGCCATCAGTGAGCCCCGAGGACAGCTTTGGGACGAGCAGTACTTC.

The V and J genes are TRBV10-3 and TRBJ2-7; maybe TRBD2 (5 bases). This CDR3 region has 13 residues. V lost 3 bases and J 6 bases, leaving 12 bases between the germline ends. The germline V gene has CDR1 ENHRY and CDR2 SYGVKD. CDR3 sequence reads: CAISDRGESEQYF. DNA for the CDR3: TGTGCCATCAGTGATCGGGGTGAAAGCGAGCAGTACTTC.

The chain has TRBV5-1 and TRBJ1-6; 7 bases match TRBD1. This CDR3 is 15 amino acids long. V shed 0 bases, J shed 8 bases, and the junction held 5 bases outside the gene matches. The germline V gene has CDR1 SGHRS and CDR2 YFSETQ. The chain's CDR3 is CASSLGQGIYSPLHF. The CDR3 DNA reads TGCGCCAGCAGCTTGGGACAGGGAATTTATTCACCCCTCCACTTT.

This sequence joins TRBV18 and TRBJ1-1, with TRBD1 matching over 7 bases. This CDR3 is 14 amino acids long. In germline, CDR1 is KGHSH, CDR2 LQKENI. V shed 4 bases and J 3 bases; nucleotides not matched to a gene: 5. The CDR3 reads CASSLRQGDTEAFF. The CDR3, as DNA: TGTGCCAGCTCACTTCGACAGGGTGACACTGAAGCTTTCTTT.

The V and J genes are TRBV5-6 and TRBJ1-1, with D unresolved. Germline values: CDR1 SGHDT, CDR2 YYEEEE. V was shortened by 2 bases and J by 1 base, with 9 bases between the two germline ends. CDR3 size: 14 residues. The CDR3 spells CASSFDWANTEAFF. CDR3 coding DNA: TGTGCCAGCAGCTTCGATTGGGCGAACACTGAAGCTTTCTTT.

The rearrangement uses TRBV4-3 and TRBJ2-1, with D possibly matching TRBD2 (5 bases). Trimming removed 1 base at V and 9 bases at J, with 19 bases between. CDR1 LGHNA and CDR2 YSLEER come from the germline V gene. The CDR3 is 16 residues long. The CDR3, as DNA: TGCGCCAGCAGCCAAGCGGGATCTCGATTATATAGTGAGCAGTTCTTC. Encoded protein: CASSQAGSRLYSEQFF.

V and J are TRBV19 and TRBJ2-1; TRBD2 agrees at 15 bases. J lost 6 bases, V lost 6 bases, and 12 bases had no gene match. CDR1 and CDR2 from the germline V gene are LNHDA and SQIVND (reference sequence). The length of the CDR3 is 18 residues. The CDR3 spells CASRPGLAGGLWANEQFF. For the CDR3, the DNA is TGTGCCAGTAGGCCGGGACTAGCGGGAGGTCTTTGGGCCAATGAGCAGTTCTTC.

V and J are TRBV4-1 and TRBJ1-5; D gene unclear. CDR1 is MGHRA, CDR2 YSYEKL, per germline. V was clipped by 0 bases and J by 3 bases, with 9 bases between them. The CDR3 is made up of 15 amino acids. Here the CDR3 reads CASSQDGRVNQPQHF. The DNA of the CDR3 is TGCGCCAGCAGCCAAGATGGGCGGGTCAATCAGCCCCAGCATTTT.

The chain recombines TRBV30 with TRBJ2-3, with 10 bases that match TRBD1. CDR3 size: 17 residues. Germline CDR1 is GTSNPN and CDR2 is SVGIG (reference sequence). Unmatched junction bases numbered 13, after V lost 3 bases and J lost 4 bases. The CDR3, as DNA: TGTGCCTGGAGCCGTGGCAGGACAGGGGGTTGGCCAGATACGCAGTATTTT. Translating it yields CAWSRGRTGGWPDTQYF.

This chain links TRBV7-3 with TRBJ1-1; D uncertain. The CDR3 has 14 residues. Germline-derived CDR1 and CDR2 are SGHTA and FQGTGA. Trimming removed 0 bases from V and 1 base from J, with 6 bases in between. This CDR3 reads CASSLTGRNTEAFF. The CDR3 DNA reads TGTGCCAGCAGCTTAACAGGGAGGAACACTGAAGCTTTCTTT.

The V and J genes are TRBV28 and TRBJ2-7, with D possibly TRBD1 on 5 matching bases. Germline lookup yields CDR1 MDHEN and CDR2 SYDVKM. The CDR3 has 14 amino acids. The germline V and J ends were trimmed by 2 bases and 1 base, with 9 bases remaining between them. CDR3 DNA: TGTGCCAGCAGTTTAACAGGAGCTTCCTACGAGCAGTACTTC. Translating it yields CASSLTGASYEQYF.

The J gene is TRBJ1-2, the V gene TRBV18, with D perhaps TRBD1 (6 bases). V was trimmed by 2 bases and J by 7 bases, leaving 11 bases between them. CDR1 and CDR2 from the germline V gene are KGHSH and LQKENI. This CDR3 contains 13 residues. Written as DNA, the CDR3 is TGTGCCAGCTCACCAGGGGGCATCGGTGGCTACACCTTC. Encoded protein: CASSPGGIGGYTF. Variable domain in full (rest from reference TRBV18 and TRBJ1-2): NAGVMQNPRHLVRRRGQEARLRCSPMKGHSHVYWYRQLPEEGLKFMVYLQKENIIDESGMPKERFSAEFPKEGPSILRIQQVVRGDSAAYFCASSPGGIGGYTFGSGTRLTVV.

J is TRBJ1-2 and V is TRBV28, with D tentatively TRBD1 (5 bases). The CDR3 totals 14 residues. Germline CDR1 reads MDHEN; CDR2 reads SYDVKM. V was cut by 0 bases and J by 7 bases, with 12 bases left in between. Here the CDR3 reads CASSLWLGGVGYTF. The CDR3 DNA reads TGTGCCAGCAGTTTATGGTTGGGGGGAGTTGGCTACACCTTC.

The CDR3 is CASSLAQGFNEQFF. The CDR3 coding sequence is TGTGCCAGCAGCTTAGCCCAGGGATTCAATGAGCAGTTCTTC. The rearrangement joins TRBV11-2 to TRBJ2-1; weak D call: TRBD1 (5 bases). The germline CDR1 and CDR2 sequences are SGHAT and FQNNGV. V lost 1 base, J lost 6 bases, and 10 bases lay in between. The CDR3 spans 14 residues.

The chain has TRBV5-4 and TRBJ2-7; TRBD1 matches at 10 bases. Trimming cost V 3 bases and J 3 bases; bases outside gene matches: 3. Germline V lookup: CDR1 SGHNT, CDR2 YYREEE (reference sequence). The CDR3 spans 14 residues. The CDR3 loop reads CASSSGTGVYEQYF. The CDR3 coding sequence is TGTGCCAGCAGCTCCGGGACAGGGGTCTACGAGCAGTACTTC.

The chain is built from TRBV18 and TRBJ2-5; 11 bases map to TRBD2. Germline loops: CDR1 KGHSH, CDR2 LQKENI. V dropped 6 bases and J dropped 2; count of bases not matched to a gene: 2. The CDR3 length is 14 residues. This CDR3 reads CASSLAGGQETQYF. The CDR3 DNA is TGTGCCAGCTCCTTAGCGGGAGGGCAAGAGACCCAGTACTTC.

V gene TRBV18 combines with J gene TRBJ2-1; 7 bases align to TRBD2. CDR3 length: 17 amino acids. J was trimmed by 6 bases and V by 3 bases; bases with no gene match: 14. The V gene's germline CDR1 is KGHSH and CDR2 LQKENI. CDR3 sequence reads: CASSPGSGVDRGNEQFF. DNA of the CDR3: TGTGCCAGCTCACCGGGAAGCGGGGTCGATAGGGGCAATGAGCAGTTCTTC. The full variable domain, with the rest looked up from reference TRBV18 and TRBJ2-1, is NAGVMQNPRHLVRRRGQEARLRCSPMKGHSHVYWYRQLPEEGLKFMVYLQKENIIDESGMPKERFSAEFPKEGPSILRIQQVVRGDSAAYFCASSPGSGVDRGNEQFFGPGTRLTVL.

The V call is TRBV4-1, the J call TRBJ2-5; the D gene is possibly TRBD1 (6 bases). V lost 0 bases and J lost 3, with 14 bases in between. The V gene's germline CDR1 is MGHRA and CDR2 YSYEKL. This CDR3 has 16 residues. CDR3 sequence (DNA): TGCGCCAGCAGCCAAGATCGGACAGTTGGGAAAGAGACCCAGTACTTC. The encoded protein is CASSQDRTVGKETQYF.

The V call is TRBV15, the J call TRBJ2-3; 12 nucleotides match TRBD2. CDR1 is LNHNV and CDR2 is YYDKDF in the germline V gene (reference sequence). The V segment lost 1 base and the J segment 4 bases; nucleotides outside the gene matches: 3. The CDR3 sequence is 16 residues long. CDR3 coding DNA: TGTGCCACCAGCAGAGGGGCTAGCGGGAGGGCAGATACGCAGTATTTT. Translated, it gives CATSRGASGRADTQYF.